This TCR beta chain was found in a study of blood T cells in healthy people across ages (dated by TCRdb to between 2014 and 2017). General notes on the study: In model experiments, template switching captured roughly one uniquely barcoded TCR beta cDNA molecule for every two T cells. To track age-related changes in TCR beta repertoire diversity, the study relied on deep sequencing normalized with unique cDNA molecular identifiers. The donors were divided into four age groups: young (average around 16 years), middle-aged (approximately 42), aged (under 70) and long-lived (approximately 74). To avoid experimental bias, donors of different ages were distributed randomly across sequencing lanes. For two donors (one aged 18 to 30 and one aged 80 or older), the study analyzed two additional independent replicas of 1 million unique cDNA reads from the same blood draw. The study at large found these results: Estimates of total diversity based on one million sequenced T cells were regarded as lower bounds and as underestimates. As age increased, observed TCR beta diversity per million T cells dropped in a roughly linear way, and a significant reduction was already evident by age 40. Observed TCR beta diversity correlated strongly with the percentage of naive T cells measured by flow cytometry. Since profiling was done on bulk unsorted PBMCs, naive and antigen-experienced compartments could not be conclusively compared. The long-lived group showed more naive CD4+ T cells, fewer expanded clones and increased TCR diversity than the aged group, suggesting age selection. The CMV infection status of donors was not known, potentially confounding age-related changes in expanded clonotypes.

Library preparation used 5' RACE. The listed sequencing device is Illumina HiSeq 2500. The second PCR ran for roughly 7 to 12 cycles and used a J-beta primer mix along with a sample-barcoded 5' primer. A template-switch 5' adaptor carrying 12 random nucleotides introduced a unique molecular identifier onto each TCR beta cDNA molecule. Each sample yielded at least 2.5 million CDR3-containing paired-end reads. The Mint cDNA synthesis kit, primed by a TRBC-specific oligonucleotide, was used to synthesize first-strand cDNA from all RNA. Following uracil-DNA glycosylase treatment, a first 18-cycle PCR with universal primers M1SS and BC2_uni_R was performed on all cDNA. On the study's bioinformatics: Each sample was normalized by randomly selecting 1 million high-quality reads, each carrying a distinct molecular identifier. Instead of being binned into consensus sequences, reads with shared molecular identifiers were discarded. MiTCR, with a Q25 quality threshold and the strictest error-elimination algorithm, was used for CDR3 identification, clonotype clustering and error correction. A nonparametric unseen species model with Euler transformation was used to estimate a lower bound on total TCR beta diversity. Using fastp at Q25 and MiXCR, TCRdb reprocessed the public reads and kept productive beta chains. For every CDR3 protein sequence, its rows merge into one entry that carries the most common genes and DNA. TCRdb's processing, not the study's, gives the V and J calls here. Recorded for this sample are about 830,000 distinct CDR3 sequences; approximately 67% of them occurred a single time. The ten largest clones represent 25% to 35% of the sample.

The 35 to 40 donors, aged about 6 to 90 years, were systemically healthy Caucasian individuals from Russia. Approximately 9.3 milliliters of peripheral blood were collected from each donor into EDTA-treated Vacutainer tubes. Ficoll-Paque density-gradient centrifugation was used to isolate PBMCs, with at least 7 million per sample. Trizol reagent was used to extract total RNA from PBMCs, with at least 5 micrograms per sample. Naive CD45RAhigh/CD27high T cell percentages were measured by flow cytometry on a PBMC aliquot from every donor. Including the terminal cysteine and phenylalanine, the CDR3 comprises 15 residues. The sequence is cut down to CDR3 DNA, 45 bases in frame from base 1. The junction shows trimming of 0 bases on V and 2 bases on J, and the gene matches do not reach 4 bases of it. From the germline V gene (reference sequence), CDR1 is MNHEY and CDR2 is SMNVEV. Points on this clonotype: What this receptor recognizes is not known. Base qualities are not provided; no much larger clone lies one nucleotide away.

The specimen sequenced was blood. This chain is built from TRBV27 and TRBJ2-7; 7 bases in between match TRBD1. This TCR was recovered from a man aged 25 to 40 in good health. DNA sequence: TGTGCCAGCAGTTTATCGAGGGGGCCTCCCTACGAGCAGTACTTC. Its protein product is CASSLSRGPPYEQYF.